This T cell receptor beta chain was recovered during a study of blood T cell repertoires in COVID-19 (TCRdb year 2020). Notes on the research overall: Samples covering the acute and convalescent phases of COVID-19 were provided by collaborators in the United States, Italy and Spain. The material from the prospective study consisted of cDNA or gDNA derived from T cells, B-cell-depleted T cells, or PBMCs. Where available, HLA class I and class II types were taken from metadata supplied by the sample provider and were not determined by assay-based typing. The samples were drawn from the first 160 participants of the ongoing ImmuneRACE study and from 1,254 subjects provided by 6 global collaborators. Subjects who had been exposed to COVID-19, were actively infected with it, or had recovered from it provided the deeply sampled blood TCRbeta repertoires that made up the dataset. The repertoires were released in a freely available public database intended as a resource for research on the immune response to SARS-CoV-2. A de-identified subject ID, COVID-19 status, age in years and sex were almost always included in the sample metadata. Broad study findings and their caveats: How much clinical and demographic metadata was included differed by source and by participant, and the metadata was provided uncurated.

According to the germline V gene, CDR1 reads SNHLY and CDR2 reads FYNNEI. Trimming leaves V shorter by 6 bases and J shorter by 3 bases, with the junction holding 6 bases beyond the gene matches. From the cysteine through the phenylalanine, the CDR3 covers 14 amino acids. The retained sequence is limited to the CDR3, 42 bases, with the frame set at the first base. TCRbeta CDR3 regions were amplified from genomic DNA by means of the immunoSEQ Assay, a bias-controlled multiplex PCR. On the study's bioinformatics: The number of nucleated cells in each sample was estimated by amplification of reference gene primers within the assay. Sequence reads were collapsed and filtered to measure the absolute abundance of every unique TCRbeta CDR3 rearrangement. For each sample, productive Simpson clonality was calculated as the square root of Simpson's diversity index over productive rearrangements. TCRdb provides this immuneACCESS table in a form limited to in-frame rearrangements. Some clones are lacking; in checked studies, under half of them reflect an unresolved V gene, and why the rest are absent is not known. V, J and clone size were drawn from that table, and D and trimming were deduced from the DNA. The sample table records roughly 150,000 clones; 76% of these occur just once. About 4% of the sample comes from the top ten.

On this clone: Its antigen is currently not known. No qualities accompany the bases; no much larger clone lies one base away.

Each collaborating institution followed its own protocols to collect whole blood in K2EDTA tubes. For TCRbeta analysis, collaborator samples were shipped as frozen whole blood, as isolated PBMCs, or as DNA extracted from either sample type. The sequence was obtained from a woman over 75 with acute or convalescent COVID-19. The chain is made from TRBV2 and TRBJ2-7, with TRBD2 identical over 9 junction bases. The sequenced sample was peripheral blood. The DNA is TGTGCCAGCAGGGCCGGGACTAGCCTCTACGAGCAGTACTTC. This yields the protein CASRAGTSLYEQYF.